The 9 T cell receptor beta chains in this list originate from one sample, sequenced in a study of post-analysis software for immune sequencing data. The TCR beta cDNA libraries carried unique molecular identifiers. In TCRdb, the PCR reads were re-called with MiXCR into one record per CDR3 protein. The table lists 430,000 or so distinct CDR3 sequences, more than 30% of them singletons. No antigen is known for these receptors. General study points: In patients, about five TRBV segments were more frequent than in controls, with TRBV5-6, TRBV5-1 and TRBV20-1 among them.

Material: blood. Receptor source: a girl aged 2-10 years with multiple sclerosis.

This CDR3 reads CASSPTSGGIYNEQFF. DNA for the CDR3: TGTGCCAGCTCACCAACTAGCGGGGGAATATACAATGAGCAGTTCTTC. The chain uses TRBV18 and TRBJ2-1; TRBD2 matches 11 bases. Germline V gene lookup returns CDR1 KGHSH and CDR2 LQKENI. Unmatched junction bases numbered 4, after V lost 2 bases and J lost 4 bases. The CDR3 runs 16 residues.

V gene TRBV27 combines with J gene TRBJ2-5; D call uncertain. The germline V and J ends were trimmed by 3 bases and 3 bases, with 8 bases remaining between them. The CDR3 spans 13 residues. Germline V gene lookup returns CDR1 MNHEY and CDR2 SMNVEV (reference sequence). In DNA, the CDR3 is TGTGCCAGCAGTTTTTTCGGCGAAGAGACCCAGTACTTC. Amino acids: CASSFFGEETQYF.

The gene calls are TRBV6-6 and TRBJ1-1; D call uncertain. Trimming left V 11 bases short and J 0 bases short, with 13 bases between. From germline, CDR1 is MNHNY and CDR2 SVGAGI (reference sequence). The CDR3 is made up of 13 amino acids. CDR3 loop: CALKREMNTEAFF. CDR3 DNA sequence: TGTGCCCTTAAGAGGGAGATGAACACTGAAGCTTTCTTT.

The genes are TRBV7-9 and TRBJ2-7; D remains unclear. With 1 base removed from V and 0 bases from J, the gap between germline ends came to 7 bases. The CDR3 totals 14 residues. From germline, CDR1 is SEHNR and CDR2 FQNEAQ (reference sequence). This CDR3 reads CASSLDWSSYEQYF. CDR3 nucleotide sequence: TGTGCCAGCAGCTTAGATTGGAGCTCCTACGAGCAGTACTTC. The full variable domain, completed using reference TRBV7-9 and TRBJ2-7, is DTGVSQNPRHKITKRGQNVTFRCDPISEHNRLYWYRQTLGQGPEFLTYFQNEAQLEKSRLLSDRFSAERPKGSFSTLEIQRTEQGDSAMYLCASSLDWSSYEQYFGPGTRLTVT.

This clonotype showed up just a few times. The chain is built from TRBV28 and TRBJ2-7; D ambiguous. The V gene lost 5 bases and the J gene lost 4 bases, with 18 bases spanning the gap. There are 15 residues in the CDR3. Germline V gives CDR1 MDHEN, CDR2 SYDVKM. CDR3: CASSPPTWGPYEQYF. The CDR3 DNA reads as TGTGCCAGCAGTCCCCCCACGTGGGGTCCTTACGAGCAGTACTTC. The full variable domain, with the rest looked up from reference TRBV28 and TRBJ2-7, is DVKVTQSSRYLVKRTGEKVFLECVQDMDHENMFWYRQDPGLGLRLIYFSYDVKMKEKGDIPEGYSVSREKKERFSLILESASTNQTSMYLCASSPPTWGPYEQYFGPGTRLTVT.

This clonotype has just a few counts. Germline and junction disagree at one end, which may indicate a read error. This chain connects TRBV20-1 to TRBJ2-7, with D perhaps assigned TRBD1 or TRBD2 (5 bases each). CDR3 length equals 13 residues. Looked up from germline, CDR1 is DFQATT and CDR2 is SNEGSKA (reference sequence). The chain's CDR3 is CSTSLDTTYEQYF. CDR3 coding DNA: TGCAGTACTAGTCTGGACACGACCTACGAGCAGTACTTC.

This clonotype was counted only a few times. The chain is built from TRBV10-1 and TRBJ1-4, with D unclear. There are 14 residues in the CDR3. Germline values: CDR1 WNHNN, CDR2 SYGVQD (reference sequence). V was clipped by 6 bases and J by 8 bases, with 16 bases between them. CDR3: CASSEDAGWEKLFF. In DNA form, the CDR3 reads TGCGCCAGCAGCGAGGACGCCGGATGGGAAAAACTGTTTTTT.

V and J are TRBV4-1 and TRBJ1-2; a possible D gene is TRBD1 (6 bases). The V gene's germline CDR1 is MGHRA and CDR2 YSYEKL. CDR3 length equals 15 residues. V dropped 1 base and J dropped 8 bases, with 17 bases sitting between them. The CDR3 loop is CASSQAGAGVDGYTF. The CDR3 DNA sequence: TGCGCCAGCAGCCAAGCGGGGGCAGGGGTTGACGGCTACACCTTC.

The chain couples TRBV28 to TRBJ2-7; D might be TRBD1 (5 bases). This CDR3 comprises 13 residues. The germline V gene has CDR1 MDHEN and CDR2 SYDVKM. The ends were cut back, 4 bases at V and 3 bases at J, with 10 bases in the middle. The CDR3, as DNA: TGTGCCAGCAGTTCCACGGACATCTACGAGCAGTACTTC. It encodes CASSSTDIYEQYF. Full variable domain (outside the CDR3, taken from reference TRBV28 and TRBJ2-7): DVKVTQSSRYLVKRTGEKVFLECVQDMDHENMFWYRQDPGLGLRLIYFSYDVKMKEKGDIPEGYSVSREKKERFSLILESASTNQTSMYLCASSSTDIYEQYFGPGTRLTVT.